A single sample gave rise to the 11 T cell receptor beta chains below, sequenced in a study of identical twins. In TCRdb, the 5' RACE reads were re-called with MiXCR into one record per CDR3 protein. The data contain roughly 220,000 distinct CDR3 sequences, 6% to 7% of them seen just once; the ten biggest clones take up less than 15%. These same data were also listed under a study on T cells expressing NK-cell markers.

Material: CD8+ T cells sorted from blood. These TCRs come from a woman younger than 30 in good health.

This clonotype was seen ten or more times. The V gene is TRBV5-1, the J gene TRBJ1-2, with D unclear. CDR3 length equals 11 residues. The V end lost 7 bases, the J end lost 4 bases, and 8 bases lay between the germline ends. Germline CDR1 SGHRS, CDR2 YFSETQ. CDR3: CASLGAYGYTF. The CDR3 region has the DNA TGCGCCAGCCTGGGTGCCTATGGCTACACCTTC.

This clonotype was seen repeatedly, ten times or more. The chain combines TRBV7-8 with TRBJ1-5; maybe TRBD1 (5 bases). Trimming took 3 bases from V and 3 from J, leaving 18 bases between them. Germline CDR1 SGHVS, CDR2 FQNEAQ. The CDR3 extends over 17 amino acids. In DNA, the CDR3 is TGTGCCAGCAGCTTCCCCTCGGGGGACGGGGACAATCAGCCCCAGCATTTT. This encodes CASSFPSGDGDNQPQHF.

This clonotype has a handful of counts. J is TRBJ1-1 and V is TRBV20-1, with TRBD1 matching 7 bases. Trimming removed 3 bases from V and 4 bases from J; junction bases left unmatched: 8. Per germline, CDR1 DFQATT and CDR2 SNEGSKA (reference sequence). CDR3 length: 14 residues. In DNA, the CDR3 is TGCAGTGCTAGGGGACAGCCGCACGGCACTGAAGCTTTCTTT. Protein sequence: CSARGQPHGTEAFF.

This sequence joins TRBV5-6 and TRBJ1-2, with D tentatively TRBD1 (6 bases). Deletions cut 3 bases from V and 6 bases from J, with 9 bases between. The CDR3 has 12 amino acids. The germline V gene encodes CDR1 SGHDT and CDR2 YYEEEE. The CDR3 protein is CASSSGQNGYTF. The CDR3 DNA reads TGTGCCAGCAGCTCGGGACAAAATGGCTACACCTTC.

This clonotype showed up many times. The chain combines TRBV12-3 or TRBV12-4 with TRBJ2-1, with 9 nucleotides matching TRBD1. With V trimmed by 6 bases and J by 4 bases, 7 bases remained unmatched. CDR3 length: 15 residues. The CDR3 sequence: CASSPGTGLYNEQFF. The CDR3 nucleotides are TGTGCCAGCAGCCCCGGGACAGGGCTTTACAATGAGCAGTTCTTC.

The chain combines TRBV7-2 with TRBJ2-3; TRBD2 agrees at 7 bases. This CDR3 is built from 15 residues. V shed 2 bases and J 4 bases; nucleotides not matched to a gene: 6. Germline V gene data show CDR1 as SGHTA and CDR2 as FQGNSA. This chain's CDR3 is CASSLTTSWSDTQYF. CDR3 bases: TGTGCCAGCAGCTTAACGACTAGCTGGTCAGATACGCAGTATTTT.

This clonotype occurred many times. The chain links TRBV9 to TRBJ2-1; 7 bases are a match to TRBD2. Germline V CDR1 and CDR2: SGDLS, YYNGEE. Unmatched junction bases numbered 10, after V lost 4 bases and J lost 3 bases. This CDR3 is built from 16 residues. CDR3 protein: CASSSPLAERYNEQFF. The CDR3 DNA sequence: TGTGCCAGCAGCTCACCTCTAGCGGAGCGCTACAATGAGCAGTTCTTC.

This chain links TRBV11-2 with TRBJ1-3; D call uncertain. This CDR3 spans 18 amino acids. CDR1 SGHAT and CDR2 FQNNGV come from the germline V gene. V was trimmed by 1 base and J by 0 bases, leaving 16 bases between them. Written as DNA, the CDR3 is TGTGCCAGCAGCTTAGTTGGAGGACGGAGGCCCTCTGGAAACACCATATATTTT. Its protein product is CASSLVGGRRPSGNTIYF.

On this clonotype: Since a much larger clone is just one base distant, this may be a read error. The CDR3 DNA follows: TGTGCCAGCAGCTTCGGGCCGGCTATCGGCTACGAGCAGTACTTC. Translated: CASSFGPAIGYEQYF. The V call is TRBV13, the J call TRBJ2-7; D is undetermined. V shed 3 bases and J shed 3 bases, with 15 bases lying between them. This CDR3 contains 15 residues. Looked up from germline, CDR1 is PRHDT and CDR2 is FYEKMQ (reference sequence).

This clonotype was counted ten times or more. The V gene is TRBV7-9, the J gene TRBJ2-3; TRBD2 agrees at 10 bases. This CDR3 region has 14 residues. Germline values: CDR1 SEHNR, CDR2 FQNEAQ (reference sequence). The V and J ends lost 10 bases and 2 bases, in that order; junction bases with no gene match: 6. In DNA, the CDR3 is TGTGCCATCCCACTAGCGGGGTACACAGATACGCAGTATTTT. Encoded protein: CAIPLAGYTDTQYF.

There are many counts of this clonotype. The gene calls are TRBV9 and TRBJ1-6; 9 bases line up with TRBD1. J was trimmed by 7 bases and V by 0 bases; bases with no gene match: 2. The CDR3 has 15 residues. From germline, CDR1 is SGDLS and CDR2 YYNGEE. Here the CDR3 reads CASSVEQGANSPLHF. As DNA, the CDR3 is TGTGCCAGCAGCGTAGAACAGGGGGCGAATTCACCCCTCCACTTT. The full variable domain, its missing parts supplied by reference TRBV9 and TRBJ1-6, is DSGVTQTPKHLITATGQRVTLRCSPRSGDLSVYWYQQSLDQGLQFLIQYYNGEERAKGNILERFSAQQFPDLHSELNLSSLELGDSALYFCASSVEQGANSPLHFGNGTRLTVT.